This T cell receptor beta chain was retrieved from a study of blood T cells in healthy people across ages. Donation came from healthy Caucasian individuals in Russia who were aged roughly 6 to 95. The CDR3 length is 15 residues. Germline lookup yields CDR1 MDHEN and CDR2 SYDVKM. Deletions cut 5 bases from V and 1 base from J, with 14 bases between. It was with a sample-barcoded 5' primer and a J-beta primer mix that a second PCR of about 6 to 12 cycles was run. Via MiXCR, TCRdb re-called the 5' RACE reads, giving one row per CDR3 protein. This sample has about 970,000 distinct CDR3 sequences, with roughly half found just once.

The receptor was isolated from a woman between 55 and 75 years old in good health. The specimen was blood. J is TRBJ2-5 and V is TRBV28, with D tentatively TRBD1 (8 bases). The DNA for the CDR3 is TGTGCCAGCAGTATGACAGGGGAGGGCCAAGAGACCCAGTACTTC. Translating gives CASSMTGEGQETQYF. Combining the CDR3 with reference TRBV28 and TRBJ2-5 gives the whole variable domain DVKVTQSSRYLVKRTGEKVFLECVQDMDHENMFWYRQDPGLGLRLIYFSYDVKMKEKGDIPEGYSVSREKKERFSLILESASTNQTSMYLCASSMTGEGQETQYFGPGTRLLVL.